Presented here are 9 T cell receptor beta chains from one specimen sequenced in a study of T-cell memory formation after mild COVID-19. TCRdb fed the 5' RACE reads into MiXCR, producing one record per CDR3 protein. Among roughly 200,000 distinct CDR3 sequences listed, more than 15% were seen once. Sequences were obtained from PBMCs or a T cell subset sorted from them (not recorded which). Receptor source: an adult woman who had mild COVID-19 (a few samples of this study predate the infection). Cell type and time point are not known.

This clonotype has just a few counts. The gene calls are TRBV10-3 and TRBJ1-1, with a weak D call TRBD1 (5 bases). Per germline, CDR1 ENHRY and CDR2 SYGVKD. This CDR3 spans 14 amino acids. The V gene lost 2 bases and the J gene lost 4 bases, with 11 bases spanning the gap. The CDR3 is CAISEQGSSTEAFF. The DNA for the CDR3 is TGTGCCATCAGTGAGCAGGGAAGTAGCACTGAAGCTTTCTTT.

The chain is built from TRBV19 and TRBJ2-6, with D possibly matching TRBD1 (6 bases). This CDR3 is 17 amino acids long. Germline V gene data show CDR1 as LNHDA and CDR2 as SQIVND (reference sequence). Trimming pared 6 bases from V and 0 bases from J, leaving 15 bases between. The CDR3 DNA reads TGTGCCAGTAGGTCAAGACAGGTTGACTCTGGGGCCAACGTCCTGACTTTC. Protein sequence: CASRSRQVDSGANVLTF.

This clonotype was seen more than once but under ten times. The chain combines TRBV2 with TRBJ2-5; D possibly corresponds to TRBD2 (5 bases). V was trimmed by 7 bases and J by 5 bases, leaving 8 bases between them. CDR1 and CDR2 from the germline V gene are SNHLY and FYNNEI. CDR3 length: 11 amino acids. The CDR3 is CASTSGETQYF. For the CDR3, the DNA is TGTGCCAGCACAAGCGGCGAGACCCAGTACTTC.

This clonotype was detected only a few times. The genes are TRBV20-1 and TRBJ1-4; no clear D. V lost 6 bases, J lost 0 bases, and 11 bases lay in between. In germline, CDR1 is DFQATT, CDR2 SNEGSKA (reference sequence). The CDR3 sequence is 14 residues long. For the CDR3, the DNA is TGCAGTGCCCGCAACCGAGCAACTAATGAAAAACTGTTTTTT. Its translation is CSARNRATNEKLFF.

This clonotype was detected a few times. The genes are TRBV7-9 and TRBJ2-3; 8 bases are shared with TRBD2. There are 21 residues in the CDR3. Germline V gene lookup returns CDR1 SEHNR and CDR2 FQNEAQ (reference sequence). J was trimmed by 7 bases and V by 0 bases; bases with no gene match: 24. The CDR3 loop is CASSLASGFNARSGKSNTQYF. DNA of the CDR3: TGTGCCAGCAGCTTAGCTTCGGGTTTTAACGCCCGTAGCGGGAAAAGTAATACGCAGTATTTT.

This clonotype was seen a handful of times. The chain is built from TRBV5-1 and TRBJ2-3; D not resolved. This CDR3 comprises 15 residues. Trimming shortened V by 4 bases and J by 1 base, and 13 bases separated the two germline ends. The germline gives CDR1 SGHRS, CDR2 YFSETQ. This CDR3 reads CASSLLSTGTDTQYF. The CDR3 bases are TGCGCCAGCAGCCTCCTATCGACTGGCACAGATACGCAGTATTTT.

This chain uses TRBV19 with TRBJ1-2; D not resolved. The CDR3 consists of 12 residues. Trimming shortened V by 5 bases and J by 14 bases, and 18 bases separated the two germline ends. From germline, CDR1 is LNHDA and CDR2 SQIVND (reference sequence). Here the CDR3 reads CASSSIPTVRTF. In DNA form, the CDR3 reads TGTGCCAGTAGTTCAATTCCGACGGTGAGAACCTTC.

This clonotype was observed a handful of times. This sequence joins TRBV5-1 and TRBJ2-3, with D tentatively TRBD2 (6 bases). The CDR3 spans 16 residues. V was trimmed by 6 bases and J by 3 bases, leaving 20 bases between them. Per germline, CDR1 SGHRS and CDR2 YFSETQ. CDR3 in amino acids: CASNGAEGKVTDTQYF. The DNA for the CDR3 is TGCGCCAGCAACGGAGCGGAGGGGAAGGTGACAGATACGCAGTATTTT.

This clonotype was seen a few times. The chain joins TRBV27 to TRBJ2-1, with D maybe TRBD2 (5 bases). The germline V gene has CDR1 MNHEY and CDR2 SMNVEV (reference sequence). CDR3 length equals 14 residues. Trimming shortened V by 6 bases and J by 0 bases, and 9 bases separated the two germline ends. In DNA, the CDR3 is TGTGCCAGCAGCCCGGGATACTCCTACAATGAGCAGTTCTTC. Translated, it gives CASSPGYSYNEQFF.